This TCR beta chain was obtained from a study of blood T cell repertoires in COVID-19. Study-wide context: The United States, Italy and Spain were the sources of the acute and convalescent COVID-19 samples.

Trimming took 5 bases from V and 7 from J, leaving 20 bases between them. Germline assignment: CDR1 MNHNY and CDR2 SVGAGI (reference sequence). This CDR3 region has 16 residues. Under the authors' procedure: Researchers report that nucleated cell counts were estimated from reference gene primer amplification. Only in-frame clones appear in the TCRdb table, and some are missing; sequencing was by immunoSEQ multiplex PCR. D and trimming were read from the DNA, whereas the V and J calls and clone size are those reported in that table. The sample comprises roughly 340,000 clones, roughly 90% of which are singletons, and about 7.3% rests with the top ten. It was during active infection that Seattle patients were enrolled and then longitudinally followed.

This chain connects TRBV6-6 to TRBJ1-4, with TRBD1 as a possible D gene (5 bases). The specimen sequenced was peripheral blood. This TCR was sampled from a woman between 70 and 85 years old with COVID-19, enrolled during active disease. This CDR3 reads CASSHPAGQGVEKLFF. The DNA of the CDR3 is TGTGCCAGCAGTCACCCCGCAGGCCAAGGGGTTGAAAAACTGTTTTTT.